This T cell receptor (beta chain) stems from a study of T-cell memory formation after mild COVID-19. Findings of the study overall: Clonal second-wave expansions that peaked on day 37 had unconfirmed SARS-CoV-2 specificity. Cross-reactive memory seemingly joined, as some responding clones were found in pre-infection memory.

Looked up from germline, CDR1 is LNHDA and CDR2 is SQIVND (reference sequence). Trimming removed 8 bases from V and 0 bases from J, with 14 bases in between. The CDR3 has 14 residues. TCRdb re-analysed the 5' RACE reads in MiXCR, keeping a single row per CDR3 protein. The table lists 190,000 or so distinct CDR3 sequences, about a fifth of them singletons. This clonotype was observed a few times. Its antigen is as yet unknown. This rearrangement joins TRBV19 to TRBJ2-7; possible D gene TRBD2, 5 bases. Sequencing was done on a sample of PBMCs or a T cell subset sorted from them (not recorded which). This TCR derives from an adult woman who had mild COVID-19 (a few samples of this study predate the infection). Cell type and time point are not known. This CDR3 reads CASGAAVSSYEQYF. CDR3 DNA sequence: TGTGCCAGTGGAGCAGCGGTGAGCTCCTACGAGCAGTACTTC.